This is a list of T cell receptor beta chains from one sample in a study of blood T cell repertoires in COVID-19. Measured with immunoSEQ multiplex PCR; TCRdb has only the in-frame clones, and not every one. The sample gives 150,000 or so clones, about 80% of which show up once; less than 20% is in the top ten. Sequencing was done on a sample of peripheral blood. Receptors were obtained from a woman aged 80 or over with acute or convalescent COVID-19. CDR3s include the opening cysteine and the closing phenylalanine or tryptophan. The order of the fields is V gene, J gene, CDR3 protein.

v_gene: TRBV2
j_gene: TRBJ2-2
CDR3aa: CASLPVSTNTGELFF

v_gene: TRBV7-6
j_gene: TRBJ2-5
CDR3aa: CASSFDPTRVETQYF

v_gene: TRBV11-2
j_gene: TRBJ2-7
CDR3aa: CASSLDLAVFYEQYF

v_gene: TRBV25-1
j_gene: TRBJ1-1
CDR3aa: CASSETAGRTEAFF

v_gene: TRBV30
j_gene: TRBJ1-1
CDR3aa: CAWSVTGGTEAFF

v_gene: TRBV2
j_gene: TRBJ2-1
CDR3aa: CASSVGLAGHNEQFF

v_gene: TRBV7-2
j_gene: TRBJ2-2
CDR3aa: CASSLVPSGKLFF

v_gene: TRBV27
j_gene: TRBJ1-6
CDR3aa: CASSFEQGAAYNSPLHF

v_gene: TRBV29-1
j_gene: TRBJ1-1
CDR3aa: CSVEEGRSLNTEAFF

v_gene: TRBV2
j_gene: TRBJ2-3
CDR3aa: CASSEEGAGRTQYF

v_gene: TRBV6-5
j_gene: TRBJ2-3
CDR3aa: CASTVAGPTDTQYF

v_gene: TRBV6-5
j_gene: TRBJ1-4
CDR3aa: CASSYFAPRIGEVFF

v_gene: TRBV7-9
j_gene: TRBJ2-7
CDR3aa: CASSLQGGRYEQYF

v_gene: TRBV10-3
j_gene: TRBJ2-2
CDR3aa: CAIRGALGGELFF

v_gene: TRBV15
j_gene: TRBJ1-1
CDR3aa: CATSRQQDTEAFF

v_gene: TRBV9
j_gene: TRBJ2-5
CDR3aa: CASSPTTGAQETQYF